These T cell receptor beta chains were read from a single sample in a study of OX40 agonist ivuxolimab in advanced cancers. TCRdb's copy holds only in-frame clones and misses some; the assay was immunoSEQ multiplex PCR. The data show 36,000 or so clones, with roughly 90% seen just once and roughly 4% held by the top ten. The input for sequencing was CD4+ or CD8+ T cells sorted from blood, taken in a trial of the OX40 agonist ivuxolimab. The receptors derive from an adult with an advanced solid tumor such as melanoma, head and neck, liver or kidney cancer. The CDR3 runs from the conserved cysteine through the conserved F or W. Fields, in order: J gene, V gene, clone size, D gene, CDR3 protein, CDR3 DNA. D genes are given only for firm matches. Not every row has a clone size; where given, it reads once, few, many or a size class.

j_call: TRBJ1-1; v_call: TRBV6-1; clone_size: -; d_call: -; cdr3_aa: CASTRGRKNTEAFF; cdr3_nt: TGTGCCAGCACCCGAGGACGGAAGAACACTGAAGCTTTCTTT
j_call: TRBJ2-3; v_call: TRBV11-1; clone_size: -; d_call: -; cdr3_aa: CASSGRGTNTDTQYF; cdr3_nt: TGTGCCAGCAGCGGGAGAGGGACGAACACAGATACGCAGTATTTT
j_call: TRBJ2-3; v_call: TRBV5-4; clone_size: -; d_call: -; cdr3_aa: CASSLPGRASTDTQYF; cdr3_nt: TGTGCCAGCAGCCTTCCCGGTCGGGCTAGCACAGATACGCAGTATTTT
j_call: TRBJ1-1; v_call: TRBV30; clone_size: -; d_call: -; cdr3_aa: CAWSLRDGNTEAFF; cdr3_nt: TGTGCCTGGAGTTTACGGGACGGGAACACTGAAGCTTTCTTT
j_call: TRBJ2-5; v_call: TRBV2; clone_size: few; d_call: TRBD2; cdr3_aa: CASRPILTSPQAQYF; cdr3_nt: TGTGCCAGCAGGCCTATTTTGACTAGCCCCCAGGCCCAGTACTTC
j_call: TRBJ1-2; v_call: TRBV2; clone_size: -; d_call: TRBD1; cdr3_aa: CAGSTQGVGGYTF; cdr3_nt: TGTGCCGGGTCAACTCAGGGGGTTGGTGGCTACACCTTC
j_call: TRBJ2-1; v_call: TRBV6-5; clone_size: -; d_call: TRBD1; cdr3_aa: CASSFDRGDYNEQFF; cdr3_nt: TGTGCCAGCAGCTTCGACAGGGGTGACTACAATGAGCAGTTCTTC
j_call: TRBJ2-7; v_call: TRBV28; clone_size: -; d_call: -; cdr3_aa: CASNRDGLYEQYF; cdr3_nt: TGTGCCAGTAACCGGGACGGACTCTACGAGCAGTACTTC
j_call: TRBJ2-5; v_call: TRBV7-9; clone_size: -; d_call: -; cdr3_aa: CASSRKETQYF; cdr3_nt: TGTGCCAGCAGCCGAAAAGAGACCCAGTACTTC
j_call: TRBJ1-5; v_call: TRBV5-6; clone_size: once; d_call: -; cdr3_aa: CASSLGNNQPQHF; cdr3_nt: TGTGCCAGCAGCTTGGGTAATAACCAGCCCCAGCATTTT
j_call: TRBJ2-7; v_call: TRBV2; clone_size: -; d_call: TRBD1; cdr3_aa: CASSRQGYEQYF; cdr3_nt: TGTGCCAGCAGTAGACAGGGCTACGAGCAGTACTTC
j_call: TRBJ1-4; v_call: TRBV28; clone_size: -; d_call: TRBD1; cdr3_aa: CASNLQGKRNEKLFF; cdr3_nt: TGTGCCAGCAATCTACAGGGGAAGAGGAATGAAAAACTGTTTTTT
j_call: TRBJ2-5; v_call: TRBV7-9; clone_size: -; d_call: TRBD1; cdr3_aa: CASSSRTGEETQYF; cdr3_nt: TGTGCCAGCAGCTCTCGGACAGGGGAAGAGACCCAGTACTTC
j_call: TRBJ2-7; v_call: TRBV6-5; clone_size: -; d_call: -; cdr3_aa: CASSSPGPRGYEQYF; cdr3_nt: TGTGCCAGCAGTTCTCCGGGACCAAGGGGGTACGAGCAGTACTTC
j_call: TRBJ1-1; v_call: TRBV6-5; clone_size: -; d_call: -; cdr3_aa: CASSYERGFEAFF; cdr3_nt: TGTGCCAGCAGTTACGAGAGGGGGTTCGAAGCTTTCTTT
j_call: TRBJ1-5; v_call: TRBV28; clone_size: -; d_call: TRBD1; cdr3_aa: CASQGGRRNNQPQHF; cdr3_nt: TGTGCCAGCCAGGGGGGACGGAGAAATAATCAGCCCCAGCATTTT